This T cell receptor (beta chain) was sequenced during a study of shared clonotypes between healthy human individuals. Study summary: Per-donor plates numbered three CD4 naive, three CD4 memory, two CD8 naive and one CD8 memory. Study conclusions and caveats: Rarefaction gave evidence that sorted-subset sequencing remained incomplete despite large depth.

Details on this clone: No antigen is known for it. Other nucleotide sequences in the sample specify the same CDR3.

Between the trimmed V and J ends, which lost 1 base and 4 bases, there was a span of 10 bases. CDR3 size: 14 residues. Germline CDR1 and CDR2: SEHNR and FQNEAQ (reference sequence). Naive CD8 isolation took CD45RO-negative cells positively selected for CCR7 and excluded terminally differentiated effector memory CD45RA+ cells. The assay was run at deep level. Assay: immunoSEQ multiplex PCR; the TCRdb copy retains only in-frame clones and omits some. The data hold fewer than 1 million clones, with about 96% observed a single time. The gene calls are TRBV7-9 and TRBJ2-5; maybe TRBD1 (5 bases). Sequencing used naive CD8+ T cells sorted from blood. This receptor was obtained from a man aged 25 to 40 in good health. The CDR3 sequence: CASSLVGVGETQYF. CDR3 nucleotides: TGTGCCAGCAGCTTAGTAGGGGTGGGAGAGACCCAGTACTTC.